What follows describes a single T cell receptor beta chain. These data belong to a study of cytomegalovirus exposure and HLA in healthy donors. The PCR contained 60 Vbeta and 13 Jbeta primers. Clones were read by immunoSEQ multiplex PCR, and TCRdb kept only the in-frame ones, dropping some. The data hold about 270,000 clones, with about 66% observed a single time. The sample consisted of PBMCs. The sequence was obtained from a female donor in good health and CMV-seronegative.

CDR3: CASSPEREKDYEQYF. The CDR3 coding sequence is TGTGCCAGCTCACCGGAGCGGGAGAAAGACTACGAGCAGTACTTC. The chain links TRBV18 to TRBJ2-7; TRBD2 matches at 8 bases. CDR1 KGHSH and CDR2 LQKENI come from the germline V gene. V dropped 3 bases and J dropped 3; count of bases not matched to a gene: 7. This CDR3 is 15 amino acids long.